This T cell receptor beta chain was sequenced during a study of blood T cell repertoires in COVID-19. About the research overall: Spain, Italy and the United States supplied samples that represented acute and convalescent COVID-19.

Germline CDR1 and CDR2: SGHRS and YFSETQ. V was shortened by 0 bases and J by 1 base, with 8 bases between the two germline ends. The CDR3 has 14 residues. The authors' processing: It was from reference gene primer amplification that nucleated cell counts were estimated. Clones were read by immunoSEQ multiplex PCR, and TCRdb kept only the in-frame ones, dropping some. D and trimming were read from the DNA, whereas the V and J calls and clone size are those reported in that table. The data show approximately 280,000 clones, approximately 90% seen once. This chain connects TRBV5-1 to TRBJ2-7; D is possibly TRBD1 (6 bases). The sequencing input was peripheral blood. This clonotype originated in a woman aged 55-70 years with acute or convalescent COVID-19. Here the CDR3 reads CASSLDRASYEQYF. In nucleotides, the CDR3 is TGCGCCAGCAGCTTGGACAGGGCTTCCTACGAGCAGTACTTC.